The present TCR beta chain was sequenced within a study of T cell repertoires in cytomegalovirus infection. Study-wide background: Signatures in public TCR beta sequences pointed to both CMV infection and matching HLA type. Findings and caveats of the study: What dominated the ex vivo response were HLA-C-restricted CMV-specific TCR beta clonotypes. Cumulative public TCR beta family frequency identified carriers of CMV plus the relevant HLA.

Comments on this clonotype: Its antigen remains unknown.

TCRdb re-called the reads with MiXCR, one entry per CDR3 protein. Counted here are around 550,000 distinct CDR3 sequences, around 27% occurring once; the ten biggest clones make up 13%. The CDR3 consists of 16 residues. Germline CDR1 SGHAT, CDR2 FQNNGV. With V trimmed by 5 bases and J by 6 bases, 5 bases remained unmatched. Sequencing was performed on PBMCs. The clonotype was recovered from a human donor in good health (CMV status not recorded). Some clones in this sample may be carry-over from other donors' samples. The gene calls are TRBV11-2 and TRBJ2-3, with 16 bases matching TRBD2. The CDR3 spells CASSLGTSGRGDTQYF. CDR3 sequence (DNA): TGTGCCAGCAGCCTCGGGACTAGCGGGAGGGGGGATACGCAGTATTTT.